The subject of this entry is one T cell receptor beta chain. This sample was taken from a study of shared clonotypes between healthy human individuals. In the study overall: Per donor, CD8 memory used one plate, CD8 naive used two, CD4 memory used three and CD4 naive used three.

The healthy adult donors were HIV-negative and reported no recent acute infections or vaccinations. This CDR3 is built from 15 residues. With 1 base removed from V and 7 bases from J, the gap between germline ends came to 11 bases. Per the germline V gene, CDR1 is LNHDA and CDR2 is SQIVND (reference sequence). Per the original methods: Filtering differed, since immunoSEQ gave only junction sequences and no quality scores. Measured with immunoSEQ multiplex PCR; TCRdb has only the in-frame clones, and not every one. V and J calls and clone size are copied from that table; D and trimming were computed from the DNA. The sample holds approximately 2.5 million clones, roughly nine tenths seen once.

The chain uses TRBV19 and TRBJ1-6; D remains unclear. The sequencing input was naive CD4+ T cells sorted from blood. This sample's subset: CD45RA+ positively selected. This receptor was obtained from a young man in good health. CDR3 sequence: CASSIVGMINSPLHF. CDR3 coding DNA: TGTGCCAGTAGTATAGTAGGCATGATCAATTCACCCCTCCACTTT.